This T cell receptor (beta chain) was found in a study of blood T cell repertoires in COVID-19 (dated by TCRdb to the early 2020s). Turning to the overall study: The collaborator samples originated in the United States, Italy and Spain and spanned the acute and convalescent phases of COVID-19. The material from the prospective study consisted of cDNA or gDNA derived from T cells, B-cell-depleted T cells, or PBMCs. The dataset comprised deeply sampled blood TCRbeta repertoires from subjects exposed to, actively infected with, or recovered from COVID-19. The repertoires were released in a freely available public database meant as a resource for research on the immune response to SARS-CoV-2. The samples were drawn from two sources: the first 160 participants of the ongoing ImmuneRACE study, and 950 to 1,500 subjects contributed by 6 global collaborators. Nearly every sample came with metadata listing a de-identified subject ID, COVID-19 status, age in years and sex. Where available, HLA class I and class II types were obtained from metadata supplied by the sample provider rather than from assay-based typing.

Trimming costs V 2 bases and J 8 bases, and their ends lie 15 bases apart. From the cysteine up to the phenylalanine, the CDR3 has a length of 15 residues. Only the CDR3 portion is preserved as DNA: 45 bases, with reading frame beginning at the first base. Via the germline V gene, CDR1 is MDHEN and CDR2 SYDVKM. Each collaborating institution followed its own protocols to collect whole blood in K2EDTA tubes. For TCRbeta analysis, collaborators shipped samples in one of three forms: frozen whole blood, isolated PBMCs, or DNA extracted from either of those sample types. Turning to this clone: Its antigen remains unidentified. No qualities accompany the bases; no much larger clone lies one base away.

Summary of the overall study and its limitations: Clinical and demographic metadata were provided uncurated, with the amount varying by source and participant.

TCRbeta CDR3 regions were amplified from genomic DNA using the immunoSEQ Assay, a bias-controlled multiplex PCR. Per the authors' processing: Nucleated cell counts per sample were estimated from amplification of reference gene primers within the assay. Sequence reads were collapsed and filtered to measure the absolute abundance of every unique TCRbeta CDR3 rearrangement. For each sample, productive Simpson clonality was calculated as the square root of Simpson's diversity index over productive rearrangements. TCRdb took over this immuneACCESS table, retaining in-frame rearrangements with V and J assigned. Such tables are incomplete; in checked studies, under half of the missing clones stem from an unresolved V gene, and the remainder is unexplained. V and J calls and clone size come straight from that table; D and trimming were deduced from the DNA. This sample comprises tens of thousands of clones, roughly nine tenths of them detected only once. The top ten hold roughly 8% of the sample.

Recombination connected TRBV28 to TRBJ1-4; TRBD1 is perhaps the D gene, given 5 matching bases. The sequenced material came from peripheral blood. The receptor was derived from a woman aged 70 to 79 with active COVID-19. At the DNA level, the sequence is TGTGCCAGCAGTTTAAGAGGAAGGGGTCTGGAAAAACTGTTTTTT. It translates to CASSLRGRGLEKLFF.